These 2 T cell receptor beta chains share one sample of origin, sequenced in a study of blood T cell repertoires in COVID-19. Generated by immunoSEQ multiplex PCR, the TCRdb table keeps only in-frame clones and is missing some. This table has 180,000 or so clones, 75% to 90% appearing once. Input material: peripheral blood. The receptors shown here come from a woman in her sixties or seventies with acute or convalescent COVID-19.

The rearrangement uses TRBV24-1 and TRBJ1-5; 9 nucleotides match TRBD1. This CDR3 has 13 residues. Germline lookup yields CDR1 KGHDR and CDR2 SFDVKD. V lost 7 bases and J lost 7; bases outside the gene matches: 4. The CDR3 reads CATRGQGSQPQHF. The CDR3 coding sequence is TGTGCCACCAGGGGACAGGGTAGCCAGCCCCAGCATTTT.

The chain carries TRBV5-1 and TRBJ2-6, with unresolved D. Deletions cut 0 bases from V and 0 bases from J, with 10 bases between. Germline assignment: CDR1 SGHRS and CDR2 YFSETQ. This CDR3 spans 17 amino acids. The CDR3: CASSLGESSSGANVLTF. The CDR3 nucleotides are TGCGCCAGCAGCTTGGGAGAGTCATCCTCTGGGGCCAACGTCCTGACTTTC.